The 5 T cell receptor beta chains in this list originate from one sample, sequenced in a study of T-cell memory formation after mild COVID-19. One entry per CDR3 protein, called by TCRdb with MiXCR from the 5' RACE reads. The table includes about 57,000 distinct CDR3 sequences, more than 10% detected once. The sequenced material came from PBMCs or a T cell subset sorted from them (not recorded which). These receptors originate from a man aged 18 to 30 who had mild COVID-19 (a few samples of this study predate the infection). Cell type and time point are not known.

V and J are TRBV20-1 and TRBJ2-1; 8 bases are a match to TRBD2. Germline lookup yields CDR1 DFQATT and CDR2 SNEGSKA (reference sequence). CDR3 size: 15 residues. With 0 bases clipped from V and 4 bases from J, the junction kept 5 bases outside the gene matches. CDR3: CSARDPRGGYNEQFF. The DNA for the CDR3 is TGCAGTGCTAGAGATCCTCGCGGGGGGTACAATGAGCAGTTCTTC.

This chain connects TRBV7-2 to TRBJ1-5, with D hard to call. The V end was cut by 5 bases, the J end by 5 bases, with 16 bases between. There are 15 residues in the CDR3. Germline CDR1 reads SGHTA; CDR2 reads FQGNSA. The CDR3 nucleotides read TGTGCCAGCAGCCCCCGCGCCGAGGCATATCAGCCCCAGCATTTT. Amino acid sequence: CASSPRAEAYQPQHF.

The J gene is TRBJ1-6, the V gene TRBV28; unclear D gene. Trimming stripped 5 bases from V and 2 bases from J, with 10 bases between. CDR1 and CDR2 (germline): MDHEN, SYDVKM. This CDR3 has 15 residues. The DNA of the CDR3 is TGTGCCAGCAGTCTTTTGAGCGCCTATAATTCACCCCTCCACTTT. Its protein is CASSLLSAYNSPLHF.

This clonotype has just a few counts. This rearrangement joins TRBV18 to TRBJ2-2, with TRBD1 matching over 7 bases. The CDR3 is made up of 14 amino acids. The J segment lost 2 bases and the V segment lost 5 bases, leaving 2 bases of the junction unmatched. The germline gives CDR1 KGHSH, CDR2 LQKENI. In DNA form, the CDR3 reads TGTGCCAGCTCAGACAGGGATAACACCGGGGAGCTGTTTTTT. It specifies CASSDRDNTGELFF. The full variable domain, rest sourced from reference TRBV18 and TRBJ2-2, is NAGVMQNPRHLVRRRGQEARLRCSPMKGHSHVYWYRQLPEEGLKFMVYLQKENIIDESGMPKERFSAEFPKEGPSILRIQQVVRGDSAAYFCASSDRDNTGELFFGEGSRLTVL.

This clonotype was detected ten times or more. The CDR3 coding sequence is TGCAGCGTTGGCCAGGGATATGGCTACACCTTC. It codes for CSVGQGYGYTF. The chain is built from TRBV29-1 and TRBJ1-2, with D maybe TRBD1 (5 bases). This CDR3 comprises 11 residues. The V gene lost 4 bases and the J gene lost 5 bases, with 8 bases spanning the gap. CDR1 and CDR2 from the germline V gene are SQVTM and ANQGSEA.